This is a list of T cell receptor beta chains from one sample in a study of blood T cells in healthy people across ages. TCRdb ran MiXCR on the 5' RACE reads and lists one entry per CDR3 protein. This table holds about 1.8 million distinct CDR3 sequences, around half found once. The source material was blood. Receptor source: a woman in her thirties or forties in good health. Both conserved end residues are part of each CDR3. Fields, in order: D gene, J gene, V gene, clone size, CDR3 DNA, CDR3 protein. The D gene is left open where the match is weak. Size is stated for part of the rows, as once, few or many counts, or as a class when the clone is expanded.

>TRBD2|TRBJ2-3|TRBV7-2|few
TGTGCCAGCAAAGGTTCGGCGGGGGGGCCACAGGCGCAGTATTTT
CASKGSAGGPQAQYF
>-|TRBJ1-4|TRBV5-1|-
TGCGCCAGCAGCGGTAACCAGGGGGAAAAACTGTTTTTT
CASSGNQGEKLFF
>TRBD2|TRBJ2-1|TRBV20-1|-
TGCAGCCTCCCCCCAGCGGGGGGGCGCGATGAGCAGTTCTTC
CSLPPAGGRDEQFF
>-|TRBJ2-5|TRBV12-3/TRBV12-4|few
TGTGCCAGCAGATCTAGGGGAGAAGAGACCCAGTACTTC
CASRSRGEETQYF
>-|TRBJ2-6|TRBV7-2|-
TGTGCCAGCAGCCGCAGACCCTCAAGCTCTGGGGCCAACGTCCTGACTTTC
CASSRRPSSSGANVLTF
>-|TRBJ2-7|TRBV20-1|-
TGCAGTGCTAGCAAGGAGGCCTACGGGCAGTACTTC
CSASKEAYGQYF
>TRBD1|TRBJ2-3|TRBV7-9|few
TGTGCCAGCAGTCCTCGCCTCACAGGGGTACTAGATACGCAGTATTTT
CASSPRLTGVLDTQYF
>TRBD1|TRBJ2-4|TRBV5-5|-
TGTGCCAGCAGCTTGGTGGGACAGGACATTCAGTACTTC
CASSLVGQDIQYF
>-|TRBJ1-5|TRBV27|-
TGTGCCAGCAGTCTGATTGGGACGGGTAATCAGCCCCAGCATTTT
CASSLIGTGNQPQHF
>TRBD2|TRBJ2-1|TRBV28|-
TGTGCCAGCAGTTTACGGGAGGGCAGGGTGGCCTACAATGAGCAGTTCTTC
CASSLREGRVAYNEQFF
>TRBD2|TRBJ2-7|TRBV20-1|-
TGCAGTGCTAGACCAGCCTCGGCGGGGGTCCCGTACGAGCAGTACTTC
CSARPASAGVPYEQYF
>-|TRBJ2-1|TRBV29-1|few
TGCAGCTGGGCCCCAGGTCAATCCTACAATGAGCAGTTCTTC
CSWAPGQSYNEQFF
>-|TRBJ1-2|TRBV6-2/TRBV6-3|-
TGTGCCAGCAGGGACAGTCCCGTTGGCTATGGCTACACCTTC
CASRDSPVGYGYTF
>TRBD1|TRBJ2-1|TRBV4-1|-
TGCGCCAGCAGGGGACAGGGCGGAAACAATGAGCAGTTCTTC
CASRGQGGNNEQFF
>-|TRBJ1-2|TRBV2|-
TGTGCCAGCAGTGAAGAGAGACAGGCCTTGGGCTACACCTTC
CASSEERQALGYTF
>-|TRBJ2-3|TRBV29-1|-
TGCAGCGTGAGGAACGGCCCAGATACGCAGTATTTT
CSVRNGPDTQYF
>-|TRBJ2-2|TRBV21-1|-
TGTGCCAGCAGCAAAGCGGGCGGGAACACCGGGGAGCTGTTTTTT
CASSKAGGNTGELFF
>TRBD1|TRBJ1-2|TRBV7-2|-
TGTGCCAGCAGCATCAACAGGGGAAACTATGGCTACACCTTC
CASSINRGNYGYTF
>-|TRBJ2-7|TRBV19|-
TGTGCCAGTAGTAAAAGTGGAGATGAGCAGTACTTC
CASSKSGDEQYF
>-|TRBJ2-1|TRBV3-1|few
TGTGCCAGCAGCCCGTCACCTAGCGCCTACGGTTACAATGAGCAGTTCTTC
CASSPSPSAYGYNEQFF
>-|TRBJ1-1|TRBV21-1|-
TGTGTCAGCAGCAAAGCTGCCGGGGAGGGCACTGAAGCTTTCTTT
CVSSKAAGEGTEAFF
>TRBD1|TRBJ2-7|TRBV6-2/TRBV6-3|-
TGTGCCGGCAGTACTGGACAGGGGGCACCCTACGAGCAGTACTTC
CAGSTGQGAPYEQYF
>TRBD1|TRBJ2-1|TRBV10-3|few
TGTGCCATCAGTGAGGAAGGGACAGGGCTTTTCGACAATGAGCAGTTCTTC
CAISEEGTGLFDNEQFF
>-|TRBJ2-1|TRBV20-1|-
TGCAGTGCTAGCACAGCAGGGAATGAGCAGTTCTTC
CSASTAGNEQFF
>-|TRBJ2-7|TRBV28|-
TGTGCCAGCAGGTCCGGGACAATTCACGAGCAGTACTTC
CASRSGTIHEQYF
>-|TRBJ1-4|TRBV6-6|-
TGTGCCGCAGCTTCCATCCAGGAAAAACTGTTTTTT
CAAASIQEKLFF
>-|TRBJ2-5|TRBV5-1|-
TGCGCCAGCAGCCAAGGAAACGGGGAGACCCAGTACTTC
CASSQGNGETQYF
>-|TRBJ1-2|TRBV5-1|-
TGCGCCAGCAGGTTGGACGGAGCTAGGGGCTACACCTTC
CASRLDGARGYTF
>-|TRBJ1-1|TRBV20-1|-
TGCAGTGCTTTAGGAGAAAAAATGCCCTGGACTGAAGCTTTCTTT
CSALGEKMPWTEAFF
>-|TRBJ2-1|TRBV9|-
TGTGCCAGCAGCATCACTAGCTACTCTGAGCAGTTCTTC
CASSITSYSEQFF
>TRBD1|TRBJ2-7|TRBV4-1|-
TGCGCCAGCGGCCAACGACAGGGGGAATTTTACGAGCAGTACTTC
CASGQRQGEFYEQYF
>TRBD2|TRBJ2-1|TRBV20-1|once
TGCAGTGCTAGAGAGACTAGCGGGGGGTCGCTCGGGCAGTTCTTC
CSARETSGGSLGQFF
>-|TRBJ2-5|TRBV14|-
TGTGCCAGCAGCCAAACTCACGGATACCGTCCTACCGGGTGGGAGCAGTACTTC
CASSQTHGYRPTGWEQYF
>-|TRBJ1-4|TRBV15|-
TGTGCCACCAGCAGGGGTTCTAATGAAAAACTGTTTTTT
CATSRGSNEKLFF
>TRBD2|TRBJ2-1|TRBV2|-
TGTGCCAGCAGTGAAGCGCTTCTACGGGGGGACCCCTACAATGAGCAGTTCTTC
CASSEALLRGDPYNEQFF
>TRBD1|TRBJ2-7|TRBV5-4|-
TGTGCCAGCAGCTTCCCACAGGGGTCTTTCTACGAGCAGTACTTC
CASSFPQGSFYEQYF
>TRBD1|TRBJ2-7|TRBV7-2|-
TGTGCCAGCAGTCCGGTTAGGGGACAGGGTTCCGGAGAGCAGTACTTC
CASSPVRGQGSGEQYF
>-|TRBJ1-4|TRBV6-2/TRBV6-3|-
TGTGCCAGCAGTTACTCAGGACAGCACAATGAAAAACTGTTTTTT
CASSYSGQHNEKLFF
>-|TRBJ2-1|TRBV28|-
TGTGCCACCAATAAGCCCGGGGACGGCGCGACGCAGTTCTTC
CATNKPGDGATQFF
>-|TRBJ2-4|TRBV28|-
TGTGCCAGCAGCCCATCAGACAAAAACATTCAGTACTTC
CASSPSDKNIQYF
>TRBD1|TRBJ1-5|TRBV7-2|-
TGTGCCAGCAGTCACAAACCGGGACAGGGTTCGAATCAGCCCCAGCATTTT
CASSHKPGQGSNQPQHF
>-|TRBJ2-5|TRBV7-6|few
TGTGCCAGCAGCTTAACCGGGACGCCCCAAGAGACCCAGTACTTC
CASSLTGTPQETQYF
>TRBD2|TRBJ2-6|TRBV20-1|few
TGCAGTGCTACCGGGACTAGGGGTGGCGTCCTGACTTTC
CSATGTRGGVLTF
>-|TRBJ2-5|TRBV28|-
TGTGCCAGCAGTTTATTGGAGGGCCCGACGAGTAACCAGTACTTC
CASSLLEGPTSNQYF
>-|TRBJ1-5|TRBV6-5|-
TGTGCCAGCAGGGTGGACAGAACTTACCAGCCCCAGCATTTT
CASRVDRTYQPQHF
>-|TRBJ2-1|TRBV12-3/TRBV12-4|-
TGTGCCAGCACCATCTGGGGTGTTGGCTCCTACAATGAGCAGTTCTTC
CASTIWGVGSYNEQFF
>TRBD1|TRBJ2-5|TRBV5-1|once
TGCGCCAGCAGCCCGGGACAGGGGTGGGCCCAGTACTTC
CASSPGQGWAQYF
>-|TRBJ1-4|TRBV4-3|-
TGCGCCAGCAGCCAAGCGGCGACGGCCACTAATGAAAAACTGTTTTTT
CASSQAATATNEKLFF
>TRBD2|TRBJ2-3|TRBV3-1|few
TGTGCCAGCAGCCAAGAGCTACTAGCGGGGGGCACAGATACGCGGTATTTT
CASSQELLAGGTDTRYF
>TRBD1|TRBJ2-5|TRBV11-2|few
TGTGCCAGCAGCTTAGATTGGGGACAGGAGACCCAGTACTTC
CASSLDWGQETQYF
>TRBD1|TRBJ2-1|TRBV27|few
TGTGCCAGCAGTGGGCAGGGGGACGGCTATACCTACAATGAGCAGTTCTTC
CASSGQGDGYTYNEQFF
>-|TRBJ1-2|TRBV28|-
TGTGCCAGCACACCAACAGGGTACTATGGCTACACCTTC
CASTPTGYYGYTF
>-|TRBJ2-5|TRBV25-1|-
TGTGCCAGCAGTCCCCCTGAGGGGGTTCAAGAGACCCAGTACTTC
CASSPPEGVQETQYF
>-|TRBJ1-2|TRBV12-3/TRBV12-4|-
TGTGCCAGCAGTCTCGCTTTACAGGGCTGGGGCTACACCTTC
CASSLALQGWGYTF
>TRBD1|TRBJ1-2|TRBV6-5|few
TGTGCCAGCAGGGTCGACAGGGGGCGGGACTATGGCTACACCTTC
CASRVDRGRDYGYTF